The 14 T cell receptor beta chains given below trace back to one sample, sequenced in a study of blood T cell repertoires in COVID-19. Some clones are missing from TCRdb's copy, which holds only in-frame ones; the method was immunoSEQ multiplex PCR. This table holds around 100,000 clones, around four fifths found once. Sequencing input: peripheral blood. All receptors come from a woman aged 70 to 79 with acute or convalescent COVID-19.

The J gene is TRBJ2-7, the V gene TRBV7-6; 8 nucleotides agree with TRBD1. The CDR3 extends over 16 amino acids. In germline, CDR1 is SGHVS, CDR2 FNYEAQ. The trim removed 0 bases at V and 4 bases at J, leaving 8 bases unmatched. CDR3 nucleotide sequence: TGTGCCAGCAGCTTAGCCGGGACAGGACCCTCTTACGAGCAGTACGTC. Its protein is CASSLAGTGPSYEQYV.

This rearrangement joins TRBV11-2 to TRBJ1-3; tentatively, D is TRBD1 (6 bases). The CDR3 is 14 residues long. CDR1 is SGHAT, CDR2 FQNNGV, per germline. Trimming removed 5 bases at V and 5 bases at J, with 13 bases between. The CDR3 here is CASSPGGDRNTIYF. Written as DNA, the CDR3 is TGTGCCAGCAGCCCGGGGGGCGACAGAAACACCATATATTTT.

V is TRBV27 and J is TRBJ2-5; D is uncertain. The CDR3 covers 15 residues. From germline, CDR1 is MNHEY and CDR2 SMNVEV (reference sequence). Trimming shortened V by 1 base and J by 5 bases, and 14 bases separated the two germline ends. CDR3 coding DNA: TGTGCCAGCAGTTTATTCAGCCGCAACGGGGAGACCCAGTACTTC. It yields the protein CASSLFSRNGETQYF.

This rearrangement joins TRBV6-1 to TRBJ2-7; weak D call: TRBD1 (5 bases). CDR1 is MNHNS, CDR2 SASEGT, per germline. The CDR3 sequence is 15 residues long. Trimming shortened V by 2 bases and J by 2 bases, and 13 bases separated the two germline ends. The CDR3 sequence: CASSESSAGPYEQYV. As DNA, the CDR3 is TGTGCCAGCAGTGAAAGTTCTGCAGGGCCCTACGAGCAGTACGTC.

CDR3 sequence (DNA): TGTGCCAGCAGTCCCCAGGGAAAGGGCACTGAAGCTTTCTTT. Translation gives CASSPQGKGTEAFF. V gene TRBV6-5 combines with J gene TRBJ1-1; D is perhaps TRBD1 (5 bases). Per germline, CDR1 MNHEY and CDR2 SVGAGI. V was pared by 5 bases and J by 4 bases, with 14 bases between. The CDR3 consists of 14 residues.

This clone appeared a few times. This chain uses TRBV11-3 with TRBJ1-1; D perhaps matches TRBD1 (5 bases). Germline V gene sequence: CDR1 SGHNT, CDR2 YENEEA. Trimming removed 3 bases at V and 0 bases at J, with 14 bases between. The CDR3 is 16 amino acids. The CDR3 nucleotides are TGTGCCAGCAGCTTTGGGCAGGGATCTGTGAACACTGAAGCTTTCTTT. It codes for CASSFGQGSVNTEAFF.

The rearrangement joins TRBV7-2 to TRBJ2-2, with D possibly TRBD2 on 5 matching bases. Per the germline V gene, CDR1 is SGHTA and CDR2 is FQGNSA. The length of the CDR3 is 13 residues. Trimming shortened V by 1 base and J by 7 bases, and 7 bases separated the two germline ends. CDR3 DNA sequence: TGTGCCAGCAGCTTAGTCGAGGGCGGGGAGCTGTTTTTT. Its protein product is CASSLVEGGELFF.

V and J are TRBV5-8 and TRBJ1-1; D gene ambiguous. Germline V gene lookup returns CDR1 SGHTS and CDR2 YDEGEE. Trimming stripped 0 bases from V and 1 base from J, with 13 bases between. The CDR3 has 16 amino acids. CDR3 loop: CASSLVQWLPNTEAFF. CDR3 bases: TGTGCCAGCAGCTTGGTTCAATGGCTTCCGAACACTGAAGCTTTCTTT.

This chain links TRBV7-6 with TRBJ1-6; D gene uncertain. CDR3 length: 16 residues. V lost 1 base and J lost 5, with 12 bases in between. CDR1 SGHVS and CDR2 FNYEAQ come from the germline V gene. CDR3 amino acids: CASSLGRPGNNSPLHF. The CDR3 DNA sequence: TGTGCCAGCAGCTTAGGTCGACCGGGGAATAATTCACCCCTCCACTTT.

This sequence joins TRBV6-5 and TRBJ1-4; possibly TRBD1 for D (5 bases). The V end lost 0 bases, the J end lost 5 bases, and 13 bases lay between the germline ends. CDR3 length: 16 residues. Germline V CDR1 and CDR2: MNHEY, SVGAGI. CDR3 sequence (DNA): TGTGCCAGCAGTTACTCATCGCAGGGTTGGAATGAAAAACTGTTTTTT. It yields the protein CASSYSSQGWNEKLFF.

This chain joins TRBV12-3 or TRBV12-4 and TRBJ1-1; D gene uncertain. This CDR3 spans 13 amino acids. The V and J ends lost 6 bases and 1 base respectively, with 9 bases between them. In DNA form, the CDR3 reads TGTGCCAGCAGCCTCAAGCAGAACACTGAAGCTTTCTTT. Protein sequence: CASSLKQNTEAFF.

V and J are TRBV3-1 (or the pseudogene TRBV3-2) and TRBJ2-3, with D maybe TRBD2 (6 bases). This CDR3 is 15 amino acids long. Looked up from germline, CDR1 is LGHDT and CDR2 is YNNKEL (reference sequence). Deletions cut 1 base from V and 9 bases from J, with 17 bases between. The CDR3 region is CASSQVATTAGTQYF. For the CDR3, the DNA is TGTGCCAGCAGCCAAGTGGCCACTACGGCGGGGACGCAGTATTTT.

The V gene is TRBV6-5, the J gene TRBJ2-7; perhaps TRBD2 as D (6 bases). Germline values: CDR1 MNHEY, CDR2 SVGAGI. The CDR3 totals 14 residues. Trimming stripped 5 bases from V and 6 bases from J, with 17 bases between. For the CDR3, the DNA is TGTGCCAGCAGTCAGGACTATCTCCTTAGCGAGCAGTACTTC. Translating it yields CASSQDYLLSEQYF.

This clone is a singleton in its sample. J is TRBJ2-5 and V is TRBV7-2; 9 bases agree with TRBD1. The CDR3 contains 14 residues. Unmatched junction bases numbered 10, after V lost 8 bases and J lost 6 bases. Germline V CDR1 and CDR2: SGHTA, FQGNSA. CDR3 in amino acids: CASLPRTGVQTQYF. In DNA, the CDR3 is TGTGCCAGCCTTCCCCGGACAGGGGTACAGACCCAGTACTTC.